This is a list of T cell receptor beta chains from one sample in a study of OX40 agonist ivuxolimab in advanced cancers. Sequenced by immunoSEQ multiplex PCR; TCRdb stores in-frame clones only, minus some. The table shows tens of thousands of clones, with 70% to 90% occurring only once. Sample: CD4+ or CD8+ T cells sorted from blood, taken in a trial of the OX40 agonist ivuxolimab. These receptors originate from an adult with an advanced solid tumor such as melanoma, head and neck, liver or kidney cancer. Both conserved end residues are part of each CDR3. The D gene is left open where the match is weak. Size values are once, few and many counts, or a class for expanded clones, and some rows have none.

DNA: TGTGCCTGGAGTGTCATCCAGGCCTCGGGCTACACCTTC
CDR3: CAWSVIQASGYTF
J: TRBJ1-2
size: NA
D: NA
V: TRBV30

DNA: TGTGCCAGCAGTGAAGGGTGGGCGCGGGCTGAAGCTTTCTTT
CDR3: CASSEGWARAEAFF
J: TRBJ1-1
size: NA
D: NA
V: TRBV6-1

DNA: TGTGCCAGCAGCCCCGAGGGGGAAAAGCAGTACTTC
CDR3: CASSPEGEKQYF
J: TRBJ2-7
size: NA
D: NA
V: TRBV7-3

DNA: TGTGCTAGCAGCTTACTAGGAGGCAAAGGGAGAGAGACCCAGTACTTC
CDR3: CASSLLGGKGRETQYF
J: TRBJ2-5
size: NA
D: NA
V: TRBV7-7

DNA: TGTGCCAGCAGCTTATATGGTTCTTATGGCTACACCTTC
CDR3: CASSLYGSYGYTF
J: TRBJ1-2
size: once
D: NA
V: TRBV5-4

DNA: TGTGCCAGCAGCTTGGCATACGCAGCAACTAATGAAAAACTGTTTTTT
CDR3: CASSLAYAATNEKLFF
J: TRBJ1-4
size: NA
D: NA
V: TRBV5-5

DNA: TGTGCCACCCAGACAGGTTTCGGCTACACCTTC
CDR3: CATQTGFGYTF
J: TRBJ1-2
size: NA
D: NA
V: TRBV10-3

DNA: TGTGCCAGCTCACCGACCGGCAACTATGGCTACACCTTC
CDR3: CASSPTGNYGYTF
J: TRBJ1-2
size: NA
D: NA
V: TRBV18

DNA: TGTGCCACCGCGGGGGGAGTACAAGAGACCCAGTACTTC
CDR3: CATAGGVQETQYF
J: TRBJ2-5
size: NA
D: TRBD2
V: TRBV18

DNA: TGCGCCAGCAGTGATATGCCGAGACTAGCGGGGGGGCTCTACGAGCAGTACTTC
CDR3: CASSDMPRLAGGLYEQYF
J: TRBJ2-7
size: NA
D: TRBD2
V: TRBV10-1

DNA: TGTGCCAGCAGTCAGTATTCAGCTGGGGCCAACGTCCTGACTTTC
CDR3: CASSQYSAGANVLTF
J: TRBJ2-6
size: NA
D: NA
V: TRBV28

DNA: TGTGCCAGCAGTAGAACACAGGGGAGCTCTGGAAACACCATATATTTT
CDR3: CASSRTQGSSGNTIYF
J: TRBJ1-3
size: NA
D: TRBD1
V: TRBV14

DNA: TGTGCCAGCACCCCTGGACAGGGCCATCAGCCCCAGCATTTT
CDR3: CASTPGQGHQPQHF
J: TRBJ1-5
size: NA
D: TRBD1
V: TRBV28

DNA: TGTGCCTTAACAGGGGGGCCCTATAATTCACCCCTCCACTTT
CDR3: CALTGGPYNSPLHF
J: TRBJ1-6
size: once
D: TRBD1
V: TRBV30

DNA: TGTGCCAGCAGCCAGCTAGCGGGGGGCGTAACGGATACGCAGTATTTT
CDR3: CASSQLAGGVTDTQYF
J: TRBJ2-3
size: NA
D: TRBD2
V: TRBV4-2

DNA: TGTGCCAGCAGCACTCAACAGGGGAGAGGGGGCTACACCTTC
CDR3: CASSTQQGRGGYTF
J: TRBJ1-2
size: NA
D: TRBD1
V: TRBV6-1

DNA: TGTGCCAGTAGTACCCGGGACAACCATCGATCCCAGCCCCAGCATTTT
CDR3: CASSTRDNHRSQPQHF
J: TRBJ1-5
size: NA
D: NA
V: TRBV19